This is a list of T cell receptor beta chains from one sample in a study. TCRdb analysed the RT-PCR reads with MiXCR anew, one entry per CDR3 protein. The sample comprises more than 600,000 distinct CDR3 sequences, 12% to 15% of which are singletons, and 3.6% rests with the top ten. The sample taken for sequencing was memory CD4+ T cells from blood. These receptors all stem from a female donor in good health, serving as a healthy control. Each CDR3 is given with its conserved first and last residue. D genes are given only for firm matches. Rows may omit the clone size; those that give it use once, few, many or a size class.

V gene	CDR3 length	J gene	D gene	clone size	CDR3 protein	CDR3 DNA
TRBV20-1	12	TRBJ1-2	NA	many	CSAPGRGDVYTF	TGCAGTGCTCCGGGACGGGGGGACGTCTACACCTTC
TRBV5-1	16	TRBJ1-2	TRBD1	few	CASSYEGQGAMEGYTF	TGCGCCAGCAGCTACGAGGGACAGGGGGCAATGGAGGGCTACACCTTC
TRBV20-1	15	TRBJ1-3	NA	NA	CSARVAADSGNTIYF	TGCAGTGCTAGAGTTGCGGCAGACTCTGGAAACACCATATATTTT
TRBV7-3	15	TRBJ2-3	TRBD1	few	CASSPRQGTTDTQYF	TGTGCCAGCAGCCCCCGACAGGGCACCACAGATACGCAGTATTTT
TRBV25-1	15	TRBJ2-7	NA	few	CASSEGTPYTYEQYF	TGTGCCAGCAGTGAAGGGACACCTTACACCTACGAGCAGTACTTC
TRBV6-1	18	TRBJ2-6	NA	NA	CASSGPNRAYSGANVLTF	TGTGCCAGCAGTGGTCCTAACAGGGCGTACTCTGGGGCCAACGTCCTGACTTTC
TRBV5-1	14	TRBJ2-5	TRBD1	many	CASSVGQYQETQYF	TGCGCCAGCAGCGTGGGACAGTACCAAGAGACCCAGTACTTC
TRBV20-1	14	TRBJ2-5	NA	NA	CSARKVAAARTQYF	TGCAGTGCTAGAAAGGTTGCAGCGGCCAGGACCCAGTACTTC
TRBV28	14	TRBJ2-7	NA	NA	CASSLEGRLSEQYF	TGTGCCAGCAGTTTAGAGGGCAGACTCTCCGAGCAGTACTTC
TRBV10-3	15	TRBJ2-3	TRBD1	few	CASDRTGPSTDTQYF	TGTGCCTCGGACCGGACAGGGCCGAGCACAGATACGCAGTATTTT
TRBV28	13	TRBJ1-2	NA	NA	CASSLVLGFSYTF	TGTGCCAGCAGTTTGGTCTTAGGCTTCTCCTACACCTTC
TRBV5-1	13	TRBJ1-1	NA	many	CASRGDLNTEAFF	TGCGCCAGCAGGGGAGACTTGAACACTGAAGCTTTCTTT
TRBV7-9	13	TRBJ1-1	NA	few	CASSLNSDTEAFF	TGTGCCAGCAGCTTAAATAGTGACACTGAAGCTTTCTTT
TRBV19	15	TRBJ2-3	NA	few	CASRALGGGTDTQYF	TGTGCCAGTAGGGCCCTTGGAGGGGGCACAGATACGCAGTATTTT
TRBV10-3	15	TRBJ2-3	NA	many	CAISESGAGSDTQYF	TGTGCCATCAGTGAGTCAGGGGCTGGGTCAGATACGCAGTATTTT
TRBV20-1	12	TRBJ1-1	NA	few	CSARGPGTEAFF	TGCAGTGCTAGGGGGCCGGGAACTGAGGCTTTCTTT
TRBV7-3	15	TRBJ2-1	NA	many	CASSLRREGVNEQFF	TGTGCCAGCAGCTTAAGGCGGGAAGGGGTGAATGAGCAGTTCTTC